The TCR beta chain described here comes from a study of T-cell memory formation after mild COVID-19. Regarding the study as a whole: There was a balanced CD4/CD8 profile in clones contracting day 15 to 85, and later expanders leaned CD4+.

V lost 2 bases, J lost 3 bases, and 16 bases lay in between. CDR1 is SGHNT, CDR2 YENEEA, per germline. The CDR3 has 16 residues. The 5'RACE method, run with constant-segment primers, produced TCR alpha and TCR beta cDNA libraries (carrying sample barcodes and UMIs). Each CDR3 protein is one row after TCRdb ran MiXCR on the 5' RACE reads. This sample has 550,000 to 700,000 distinct CDR3 sequences, with around 16% found just once. This clonotype came up once. Its antigen remains unidentified. The receptor's source is an adult woman who had mild COVID-19 (a few samples of this study predate the infection). Cell type and time point are not known. Sequenced input: PBMCs or a T cell subset sorted from them (not recorded which). The rearrangement joins TRBV11-3 to TRBJ2-5, with a weak D call TRBD2 (6 bases). The CDR3 here is CASSLRAGRLEETQYF. The CDR3 nucleotides read TGTGCCAGCAGCTTAAGGGCCGGGAGACTGGAAGAGACCCAGTACTTC.